Here is one T cell receptor beta chain with its context. Authors' analysis steps: For nucleated cells, counts were estimated from reference gene primer amplification. Clones were read by immunoSEQ multiplex PCR, and TCRdb kept only the in-frame ones, dropping some. Clone size and the V and J calls come from that table; the DNA yielded D and trimming. The table lists 300,000 to 450,000 clones, 85% of them singletons, with under 4% in the top ten. The data were taken from a study of blood T cell repertoires in COVID-19. Study in general: T cells, B-cell-depleted T cells, or PBMCs supplied cDNA or gDNA.

The V end lost 5 bases, the J end lost 0 bases, and 11 bases lay between the germline ends. Germline V gives CDR1 SGHAT, CDR2 FQNNGV. CDR3 length equals 15 residues. The chain recombines TRBV11-2 with TRBJ2-1; D gene unclear. The clonotype originates from a woman under 30 with acute or convalescent COVID-19. The sequencing sample was made of peripheral blood. CDR3 nucleotide sequence: TGTGCCAGCAGCCCTCCGTCCGGCTCCTACAATGAGCAGTTCTTC. This gives the protein CASSPPSGSYNEQFF.